This TCR beta chain was obtained from a study of T cell repertoires in cytomegalovirus infection (dated by TCRdb to the late 2010s). At the level of the whole study: Because public TCR beta signatures pointed to carriage of CMV infection together with the matching HLA type, the HLA type of each donor mattered for the analysis.

The CDR3 covers 15 residues, taking in both the cysteine and the phenylalanine. CDR3 DNA only is kept here, 45 bases in frame from base 1. The germline V gene gives CDR1 as SGHRS and CDR2 as YFSETQ. V is clipped by 0 bases and J by 1 base, and the sequence between their germline boundaries is 10 bases long. Broad study findings and their caveats: In both this cohort and an independent roughly 400-donor cohort, the cumulative frequency of public TCR beta family members distinguished carriers of CMV infection plus the relevant HLA type. The ex vivo response was dominated by HLA-C-restricted CMV-specific TCR beta clonotypes, and the single most frequent clonotype in two of eight donors was supplied by these HLA-C-restricted clonotypes.

Note on this clonotype: Its antigen has not been determined. Base-call qualities are not available, and no considerably larger clone is one nucleotide away.

The data were produced on an Illumina HiSeq 1500. In-frame beta chains were kept once TCRdb had trimmed the public reads at Q25 with fastp and called clones with MiXCR. One record per CDR3 amino acid sequence lists the most common genes and DNA. The table for this sample lists hundreds of thousands of distinct CDR3 sequences; 35% of them were counted only once. The leading ten clones occupy 2.5% to 3.5% of the sample. The sequence came from a human donor in good health (CMV status not recorded). Some clones in this sample may be carry-over from other donors' samples. This sequence uses TRBV5-1 and TRBJ1-1; no D gene can be assigned with confidence. Sequencing used PBMCs. The CDR3: CASSLAPSGNTEAFF. In nucleotide form, the sequence is TGCGCCAGCAGCTTGGCTCCCTCGGGGAACACTGAAGCTTTCTTT.